This TCR beta chain originates from a study of T cell repertoires in cytomegalovirus infection. One entry per CDR3 protein results from TCRdb running MiXCR on the reads. The sample contains 300,000 or so distinct CDR3 sequences, about 26% of which appear only once. The CDR3 runs 14 residues. Germline lookup yields CDR1 SQVTM and CDR2 ANQGSEA. V was trimmed by 7 bases and J by 3 bases, leaving 15 bases between them. In its sample, this clonotype was seen a few times. The sequenced sample was PBMCs. The origin of this receptor is a human donor in good health (CMV status not recorded). Some clones in this sample may be carry-over from other donors' samples. The J gene is TRBJ1-4, the V gene TRBV29-1, with a tentative D call TRBD1 (6 bases). CDR3 sequence reads: CSARNSGANEKLFF. DNA for the CDR3: TGCAGCGCCAGAAACTCAGGGGCTAATGAAAAACTGTTTTTT. Full variable domain (outside the CDR3, taken from reference TRBV29-1 and TRBJ1-4): SAVISQKPSRDICQRGTSLTIQCQVDSQVTMMFWYRQQPGQSLTLIATANQGSEATYESGFVIDKFPISRPNLTFSTLTVSNMSPEDSSIYLCSARNSGANEKLFFGSGTQLSVL.